This TCR beta chain is drawn from a study of post-analysis software for immune sequencing data. Overall study context: Disease courses included relapsing-remitting, secondary progressive and progressive-relapsing multiple sclerosis.

With regard to this clonotype: Antigen specificity is unknown.

The CDR3 sequence is 14 residues long. Germline V gene sequence: CDR1 DFQATT, CDR2 SNEGSKA (reference sequence). V lost 4 bases and J lost 10; bases outside the gene matches: 9. cDNA libraries of TCR beta carried unique molecular identifiers. Input populations of roughly 0.85 to 11 million T cells gave rise to approximately 500,000 cDNA molecules. TCRdb called the PCR reads again in MiXCR, with one record for every CDR3 protein. The sample carries 350,000 to 500,000 distinct CDR3 sequences, roughly 40% recorded once. General observations from the study: F measure clustering grouped samples strongly by preparation batch. Controls showed lower frequencies than patients for several TRBV segments, and TRBV5-6, TRBV5-1 and TRBV20-1 were among these. Versus controls, multiple sclerosis patients showed significantly lower diversity (normalized Chao1).

Sequenced: blood. The rearrangement links TRBV20-1 to TRBJ2-1; 11 bases match TRBD2. The clonotype originates from a girl aged 2 to 9 with multiple sclerosis. The CDR3 reads CSANPGLAVGEQFF. The CDR3 coding sequence is TGCAGTGCTAATCCGGGACTAGCGGTCGGGGAGCAGTTCTTC.